The 14 T cell receptor beta chains reported below all come from one sample, sequenced in a study of cytomegalovirus exposure and HLA in healthy donors. Primers: 60 Vbeta forward and 13 Jbeta reverse. This table comes from immunoSEQ multiplex PCR, and its TCRdb copy is limited to in-frame clones, with some not included. The sample yields more than 150,000 clones, 84% seen once. What was sequenced was PBMCs. These receptors were collected from a boy between 2 and 10 years old in good health and CMV-seronegative.

The chain recombines TRBV11-3 with TRBJ2-2, with D unclear. V lost 0 bases, J lost 3 bases, and 14 bases lay in between. Per germline, CDR1 SGHNT and CDR2 YENEEA. The CDR3 has 17 residues. CDR3 coding DNA: TGTGCCAGCAGCTTAGATCCCCTAGGCCCCCACACCGGGGAGCTGTTTTTT. Translation: CASSLDPLGPHTGELFF. The full variable domain, completed using reference TRBV11-3 and TRBJ2-2, is EAGVVQSPRYKIIEKKQPVAFWCNPISGHNTLYWYLQNLGQGPELLIRYENEEAVDDSQLPKDRFSAERLKGVDSTLKIQPAELGDSAVYLCASSLDPLGPHTGELFFGEGSRLTVL.

The rearrangement links TRBV10-3 to TRBJ2-3; D remains unclear. The CDR3 loop spans 14 amino acids. Per the germline V gene, CDR1 is ENHRY and CDR2 is SYGVKD. With 4 bases removed from V and 0 bases from J, the gap between germline ends came to 8 bases. The CDR3 reads CAISGNSSTDTQYF. CDR3 coding DNA: TGTGCCATCAGTGGCAACAGCAGCACAGATACGCAGTATTTT.

In nucleotides, the CDR3 is TGTGCCAGCAGCCCCCGCCCGGACAGGGTTACTGAAGCTTTCTTT. Translation: CASSPRPDRVTEAFF. V and J are TRBV7-2 and TRBJ1-1; 8 bases fit TRBD1. The CDR3 consists of 15 residues. The J segment lost 5 bases and the V segment lost 5 bases, leaving 10 bases of the junction unmatched. Germline V gene lookup returns CDR1 SGHTA and CDR2 FQGNSA.

This rearrangement joins TRBV2 to TRBJ1-2, with no clear D. Germline-derived CDR1 and CDR2 are SNHLY and FYNNEI. V was trimmed by 7 bases and J by 1 base, leaving 13 bases between them. The CDR3 contains 14 residues. This CDR3 is CASNEGLLNYGYTF. Here the CDR3 DNA reads TGTGCCAGCAACGAGGGTCTCCTTAACTATGGCTACACCTTC. The entire variable domain, with the rest obtained from reference TRBV2 and TRBJ1-2, is as follows: EPEVTQTPSHQVTQMGQEVILRCVPISNHLYFYWYRQILGQKVEFLVSFYNNEISEKSEIFDDQFSVERPDGSNFTLKIRSTKLEDSAMYFCASNEGLLNYGYTFGSGTRLTVV.

The V and J genes are TRBV29-1 and TRBJ2-2; D may be TRBD2 (5 bases). Germline CDR1 reads SQVTM; CDR2 reads ANQGSEA. The CDR3 spans 16 residues. V was trimmed by 4 bases and J by 6 bases, leaving 21 bases between them. CDR3 DNA sequence: TGCAGCGTTGGGCCCAAGGACTGGTCCGGGGCCGGGGAGCTGTTTTTT. It codes for CSVGPKDWSGAGELFF.

The chain uses TRBV5-1 and TRBJ1-3, with 8 bases that match TRBD1. J lost 3 bases, V lost 0 bases, and 5 bases had no gene match. The length of the CDR3 is 16 residues. Germline V gene data show CDR1 as SGHRS and CDR2 as YFSETQ. The CDR3 nucleotides read TGCGCCAGCAGCTTGGGGTCAGGACAGGGTGGAAACACCATATATTTT. Its translation: CASSLGSGQGGNTIYF.

The rearrangement links TRBV4-2 to TRBJ1-4, with TRBD1 matching over 7 bases. Germline assignment: CDR1 LGHNA and CDR2 YNFKEQ. This CDR3 contains 19 residues. The J segment lost 6 bases and the V segment lost 4 bases, leaving 20 bases of the junction unmatched. CDR3 DNA sequence: TGTGCCAGCAGCCCAGGAGGCATACAGGGGCTTTACTTTTATGAAAAACTGTTTTTT. This translates into CASSPGGIQGLYFYEKLFF.

V gene TRBV6-5 combines with J gene TRBJ2-1; a possible D gene is TRBD1 (6 bases). Trimming shortened V by 6 bases and J by 0 bases, and 12 bases separated the two germline ends. From germline, CDR1 is MNHEY and CDR2 SVGAGI. The CDR3 sequence is 15 residues long. Here the CDR3 DNA reads TGTGCCAGCAGCCTTGACAGGTCCTCCTACAATGAGCAGTTCTTC. The encoded protein is CASSLDRSSYNEQFF.

J is TRBJ2-1 and V is TRBV10-1; 13 bases match TRBD2. Germline-derived CDR1 and CDR2 are WNHNN and SYGVQD (reference sequence). The CDR3 has 15 residues. The V segment lost 2 bases and the J segment 8 bases; nucleotides outside the gene matches: 3. The CDR3 sequence: CASSETSGGGDEQFF. CDR3 in DNA: TGCGCCAGCAGTGAGACTAGCGGGGGGGGCGATGAGCAGTTCTTC.

CDR3 bases: TGTGCTAGTGGGCAATCGGGGTGGGAGCAGTACTTC. This codes for CASGQSGWEQYF. This rearrangement joins TRBV12-5 to TRBJ2-7; possibly TRBD2 for D (5 bases). Germline values: CDR1 LGHNT, CDR2 FRNRAP. The length of the CDR3 is 12 residues. With 6 bases removed from V and 7 bases from J, the gap between germline ends came to 13 bases.

The chain joins TRBV2 to TRBJ2-7; 11 bases are shared with TRBD1. Germline loops: CDR1 SNHLY, CDR2 FYNNEI. The V and J ends lost 8 bases and 5 bases, in that order; junction bases with no gene match: 8. CDR3 length: 14 residues. CDR3 loop: CASLPGTGGNEQYF. For the CDR3, the DNA is TGTGCCAGCCTCCCAGGGACAGGGGGTAACGAGCAGTACTTC.

The chain has TRBV7-9 and TRBJ2-1; 13 bases agree with TRBD2. Trimming took 5 bases from V and 6 from J; bases not matched to a gene: 4. The CDR3 has 15 residues. Germline CDR1 and CDR2: SEHNR and FQNEAQ (reference sequence). CDR3 amino acids: CASSLRTSGSNEQFF. In nucleotides, the CDR3 is TGTGCCAGCAGCCTTAGGACTAGCGGGAGCAATGAGCAGTTCTTC.

The genes are TRBV5-6 and TRBJ2-7; D is undetermined. V was cut by 1 base and J by 0 bases, with 5 bases left in between. This CDR3 spans 13 amino acids. The germline CDR1 and CDR2 sequences are SGHDT and YYEEEE. The CDR3 DNA reads as TGTGCCAGCAGCTTGTGGCACTCCTACGAGCAGTACTTC. Translation: CASSLWHSYEQYF. The entire variable domain, with the rest obtained from reference TRBV5-6 and TRBJ2-7, is as follows: DAGVTQSPTHLIKTRGQQVTLRCSPKSGHDTVSWYQQALGQGPQFIFQYYEEEERQRGNFPDRFSGHQFPNYSSELNVNALLLGDSALYLCASSLWHSYEQYFGPGTRLTVT.

The gene calls are TRBV27 and TRBJ1-5; no firm D call. The CDR3 totals 13 residues. Per the germline V gene, CDR1 is MNHEY and CDR2 is SMNVEV (reference sequence). V lost 3 bases, J lost 4 bases, and 7 bases lay in between. The CDR3: CASSFLQNQPQHF. In DNA form, the CDR3 reads TGTGCCAGCAGTTTCCTCCAGAATCAGCCCCAGCATTTT.